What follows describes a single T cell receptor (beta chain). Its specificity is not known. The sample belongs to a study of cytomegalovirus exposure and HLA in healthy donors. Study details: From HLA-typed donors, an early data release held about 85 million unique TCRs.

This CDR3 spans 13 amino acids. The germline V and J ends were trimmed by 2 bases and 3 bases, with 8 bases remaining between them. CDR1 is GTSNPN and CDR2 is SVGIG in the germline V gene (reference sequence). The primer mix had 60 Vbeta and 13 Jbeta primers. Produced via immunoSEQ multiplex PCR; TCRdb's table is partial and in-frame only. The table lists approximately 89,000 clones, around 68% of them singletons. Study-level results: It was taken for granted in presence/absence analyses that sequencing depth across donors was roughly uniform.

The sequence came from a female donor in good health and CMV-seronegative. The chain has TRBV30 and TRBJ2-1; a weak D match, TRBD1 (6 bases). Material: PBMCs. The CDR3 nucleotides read TGTGCCTGGAGTCAACAGGGCTACAATGAGCAGTTCTTC. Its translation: CAWSQQGYNEQFF.